This T cell receptor (beta chain) was found in a study of regulatory dendritic cells for organ transplantation. Profiled with immunoSEQ multiplex PCR; TCRdb holds only in-frame clones, not every one. The sample contains about 29,000 clones, about 79% of which appear only once. The J segment lost 5 bases and the V segment lost 10 bases, leaving 8 bases of the junction unmatched. CDR1 is MDHEN and CDR2 is SYDVKM in the germline V gene. This CDR3 contains 13 residues. The clonotype comes from a human donor in good health. The chain is built from TRBV28 and TRBJ1-2; the match to TRBD1 covers 9 bases. The specimen sequenced was memory CD4+ T cells from blood. As for subset: CD45RO+ memory T cells. The CDR3 loop reads CATGQGLRYGYTF. In DNA form, the CDR3 reads TGTGCCACCGGACAGGGGTTGAGGTATGGCTACACCTTC.